Listed here are 6 T cell receptor beta chains from one sample, sequenced in a study of cytomegalovirus exposure and HLA in healthy donors. Amplification used 60 Vbeta primers and 13 Jbeta primers. Profiling relied on immunoSEQ multiplex PCR, and the TCRdb table lists in-frame clones only, not all of them. Counted here are 100,000 to 150,000 clones, about 70% occurring once; the ten biggest clones make up 13%. Sequenced sample: PBMCs. The receptors stem from a woman aged 60 to 75 in good health and CMV-seropositive.

This chain uses TRBV30 with TRBJ1-1; D may be TRBD1 (6 bases). The CDR3 length is 15 residues. CDR1 is GTSNPN and CDR2 is SVGIG in the germline V gene (reference sequence). Trimming shortened V by 1 base and J by 1 base, and 13 bases separated the two germline ends. The CDR3 protein is CAWSGTVRRNTEAFF. For the CDR3, the DNA is TGTGCCTGGAGTGGGACAGTGAGAAGGAACACTGAAGCTTTCTTT.

This sequence joins TRBV23-1 and TRBJ2-5, with D possibly TRBD1 on 6 matching bases. TRBV23-1 is flagged as an ORF with uncertain function. Trimming cost V 2 bases and J 5 bases, with 12 bases left between them. The CDR3 covers 14 residues. The CDR3 protein is CASSQITGWETQYF. DNA for the CDR3: TGCGCCAGCAGTCAAATTACAGGGTGGGAGACCCAGTACTTC.

This sequence joins TRBV4-3 and TRBJ2-3, with 13 bases identical to TRBD2. Germline assignment: CDR1 LGHNA and CDR2 YSLEER. Trimming took 8 bases from V and 3 from J; bases not matched to a gene: 14. The CDR3 consists of 18 residues. The CDR3 DNA reads as TGCGCCAGCGGCTCGCGGACTAGCGGGAGAGATGGTACAGATACGCAGTATTTT. This gives the protein CASGSRTSGRDGTDTQYF.

This chain connects TRBV7-9 to TRBJ1-1, with D unclear. The germline gives CDR1 SEHNR, CDR2 FQNEAQ (reference sequence). The V and J ends lost 4 bases and 1 base respectively, with 10 bases between them. The length of the CDR3 is 14 residues. CDR3 loop: CASSSNTGNTEAFF. CDR3 coding DNA: TGTGCCAGCAGCTCCAACACGGGGAACACTGAAGCTTTCTTT.

The V gene is TRBV21-1, the J gene TRBJ2-3; the table calls TRBD2, which could not be checked here. TRBV21-1 is a pseudogene. This CDR3 is built from 17 residues. Here the CDR3 DNA reads TGTGCCAGCAGCCTCCCCCCGGCGAGCGGGAGCACAGATACGCAGTATTTT. It codes for CASSLPPASGSTDTQYF.

This CDR3 reads CASSPITDEKLFF. DNA for the CDR3: TGTGCCAGCTCACCAATCACAGATGAAAAACTGTTTTTT. The chain is built from TRBV18 and TRBJ1-4; D is unclear. CDR3 size: 13 residues. Germline values: CDR1 KGHSH, CDR2 LQKENI. V shed 2 bases and J shed 6 bases, with 7 bases lying between them.